The clone carrying this T cell receptor beta chain has ten or more counts. cDNA carried unique molecular identifiers, and a universal primer site was added by template switching. TCRdb passed the 5' RACE reads through MiXCR, listing each CDR3 protein once. Altogether over 200,000 distinct CDR3 sequences are present, 9.4% being singletons, with the ten largest covering approximately 5.1%. This entry comes from a study of identical twins. Germline assignment: CDR1 SGHRS and CDR2 YFSETQ. Trimming cost V 4 bases and J 6 bases; bases outside gene matches: 9. The CDR3 totals 14 residues. V gene TRBV5-1 combines with J gene TRBJ2-7, with TRBD2 matching 8 bases. Sequenced: memory (CD45RO+) T cells sorted from blood. This sequence was found in a woman aged 18-29 years in good health. The CDR3 DNA follows: TGCGCCAGCAGCGATCTCTCCGGGGGGGGCGAGCAGTACTTC. Translation: CASSDLSGGGEQYF.